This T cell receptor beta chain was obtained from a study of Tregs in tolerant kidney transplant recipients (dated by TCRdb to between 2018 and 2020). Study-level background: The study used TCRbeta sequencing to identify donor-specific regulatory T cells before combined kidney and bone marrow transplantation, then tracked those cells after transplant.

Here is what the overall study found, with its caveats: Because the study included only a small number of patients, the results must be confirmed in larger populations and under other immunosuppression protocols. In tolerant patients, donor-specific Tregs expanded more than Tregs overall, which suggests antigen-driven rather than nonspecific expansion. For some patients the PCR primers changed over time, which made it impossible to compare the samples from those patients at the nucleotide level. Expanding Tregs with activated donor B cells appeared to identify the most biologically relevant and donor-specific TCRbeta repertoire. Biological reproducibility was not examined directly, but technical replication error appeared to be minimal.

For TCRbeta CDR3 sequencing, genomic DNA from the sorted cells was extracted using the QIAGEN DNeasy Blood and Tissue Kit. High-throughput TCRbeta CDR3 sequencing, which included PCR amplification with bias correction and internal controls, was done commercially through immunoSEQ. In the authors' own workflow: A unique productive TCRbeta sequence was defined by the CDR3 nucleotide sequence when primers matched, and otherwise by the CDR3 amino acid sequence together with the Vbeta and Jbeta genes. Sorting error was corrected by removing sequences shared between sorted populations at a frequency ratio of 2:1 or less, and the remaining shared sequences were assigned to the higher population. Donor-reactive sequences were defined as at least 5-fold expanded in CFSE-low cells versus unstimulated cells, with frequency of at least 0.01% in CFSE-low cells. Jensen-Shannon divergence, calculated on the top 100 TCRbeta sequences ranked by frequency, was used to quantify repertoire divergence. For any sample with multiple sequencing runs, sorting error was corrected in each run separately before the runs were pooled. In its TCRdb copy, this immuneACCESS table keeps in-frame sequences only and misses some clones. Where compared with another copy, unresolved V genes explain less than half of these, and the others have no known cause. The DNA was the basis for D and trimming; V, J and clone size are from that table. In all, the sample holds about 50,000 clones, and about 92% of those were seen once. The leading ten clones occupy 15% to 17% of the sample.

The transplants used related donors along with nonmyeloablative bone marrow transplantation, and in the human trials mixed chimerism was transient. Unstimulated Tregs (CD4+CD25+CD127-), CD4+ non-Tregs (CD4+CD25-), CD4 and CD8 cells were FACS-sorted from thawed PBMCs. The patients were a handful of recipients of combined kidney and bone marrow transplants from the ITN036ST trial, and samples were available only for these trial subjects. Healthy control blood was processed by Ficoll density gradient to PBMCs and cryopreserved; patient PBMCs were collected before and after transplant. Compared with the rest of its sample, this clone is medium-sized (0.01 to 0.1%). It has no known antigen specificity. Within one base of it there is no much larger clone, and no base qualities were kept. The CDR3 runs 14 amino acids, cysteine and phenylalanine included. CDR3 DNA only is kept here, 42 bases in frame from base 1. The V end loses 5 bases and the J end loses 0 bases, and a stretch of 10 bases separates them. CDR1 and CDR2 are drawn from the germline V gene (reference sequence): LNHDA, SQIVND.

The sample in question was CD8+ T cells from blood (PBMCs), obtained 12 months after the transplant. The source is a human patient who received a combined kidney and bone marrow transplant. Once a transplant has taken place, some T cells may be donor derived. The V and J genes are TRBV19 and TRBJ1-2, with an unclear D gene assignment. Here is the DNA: TGTGCCAGTAGTGGGCACCTTTCTAACTATGGCTACACCTTC. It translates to CASSGHLSNYGYTF.